One and the same sample provided the 17 T cell receptor beta chains below, sequenced in a study of identical twins. TCRdb called the 5' RACE reads again in MiXCR, with one record for every CDR3 protein. The sample holds approximately 600,000 distinct CDR3 sequences, around 7.4% seen once. The sample was also linked to a second study, of yellow fever vaccine responses in identical twins.

Sequencing was performed on PBMCs. The receptors originated from a young woman in good health.

V is TRBV15 and J is TRBJ1-2; D gene uncertain. CDR3 size: 13 residues. Germline values: CDR1 LNHNV, CDR2 YYDKDF (reference sequence). The V end lost 0 bases, the J end lost 2 bases, and 4 bases lay between the germline ends. Written as DNA, the CDR3 is TGTGCCACCAGCAGAGATGTAAACTATGGCTACACCTTC. Translating gives CATSRDVNYGYTF. Filled out from reference TRBV15 and TRBJ1-2, the complete variable domain reads DAMVIQNPRYQVTQFGKPVTLSCSQTLNHNVMYWYQQKSSQAPKLLFHYYDKDFNNEADTPDNFQSRRPNTSFCFLDIRSPGLGDTAMYLCATSRDVNYGYTFGSGTRLTVV.

The V and J genes are TRBV18 and TRBJ2-3; tentatively, D is TRBD2 (6 bases). Germline V lookup: CDR1 KGHSH, CDR2 LQKENI. This CDR3 has 17 amino acids. V gave up 3 bases and J gave up 4 bases, with 20 bases separating them. Here the CDR3 reads CASSPLSPGLDPDTQYF. The CDR3, as DNA: TGTGCCAGCTCACCCCTGAGCCCGGGACTGGACCCAGATACGCAGTATTTT.

This clonotype was found a few times. The chain joins TRBV11-2 to TRBJ2-1; a possible D gene is TRBD2 (5 bases). The CDR3 loop spans 12 amino acids. Germline V gene lookup returns CDR1 SGHAT and CDR2 FQNNGV. V was clipped by 6 bases and J by 9 bases, with 12 bases between them. CDR3 bases: TGTGCCAGCAGAAGTGGAGGAGGTGAGCAGTTCTTC. Translating gives CASRSGGGEQFF.

This clonotype occurred a few times. J is TRBJ2-6 and V is TRBV12-3 or TRBV12-4; weak D call: TRBD1 (6 bases). This CDR3 contains 17 residues. Trimming stripped 6 bases from V and 0 bases from J, with 15 bases between. This CDR3 reads CASSRTALDSGANVLTF. The CDR3 DNA reads as TGTGCCAGCAGCCGGACAGCCCTCGACTCTGGGGCCAACGTCCTGACTTTC.

This clonotype was seen repeatedly, ten times or more. The chain is built from TRBV4-1 and TRBJ2-7; 8 positions agree with TRBD2. Per the germline V gene, CDR1 is MGHRA and CDR2 is YSYEKL. CDR3 size: 15 residues. Unmatched junction bases numbered 2, after V lost 1 base and J lost 0 bases. The CDR3 nucleotides are TGCGCCAGCAGCCAAGTAGCGGGAAGCTCCTACGAGCAGTACTTC. Translation gives CASSQVAGSSYEQYF.

The V call is TRBV20-1, the J call TRBJ1-1; 8 positions match TRBD1. J was trimmed by 14 bases and V by 3 bases; bases with no gene match: 11. The CDR3 is made up of 12 amino acids. Looked up from germline, CDR1 is DFQATT and CDR2 is SNEGSKA (reference sequence). CDR3 in amino acids: CSARSGTGSRFF. CDR3 DNA: TGCAGTGCTAGGTCCGGGACAGGTTCTAGATTCTTT.

The genes are TRBV10-3 and TRBJ2-5, with D possibly being TRBD1 (6 bases). The V end lost 10 bases, the J end lost 1 base, and 13 bases lay between the germline ends. Germline CDR1 and CDR2: ENHRY and SYGVKD. The CDR3 consists of 13 residues. Written as DNA, the CDR3 is TGTGCCACTAACAGGGATGGCCAAGAGACCCAGTACTTC. Residues: CATNRDGQETQYF.

Many counts were recorded for this clonotype. The chain combines TRBV18 with TRBJ2-2; 8 bases are shared with TRBD1. Per the germline V gene, CDR1 is KGHSH and CDR2 is LQKENI. The CDR3 has 16 residues. V trimming: 2 bases; J trimming: 2 bases; junction bases outside the gene matches: 4. CDR3 sequence reads: CASSPSRGRNTGELFF. DNA for the CDR3: TGTGCCAGCTCACCATCCAGGGGGCGCAACACCGGGGAGCTGTTTTTT.

This clonotype has a count of ten or more. The chain carries TRBV12-3 or TRBV12-4 and TRBJ1-6, with a possible D match to TRBD1 (5 bases). Trimming stripped 6 bases from V and 12 bases from J, with 24 bases between. CDR3 length: 16 residues. In nucleotides, the CDR3 is TGTGCCAGCAGCCCCCCCGGGGGACTGGGGGTGGTACCCCTCCACTTT. Translation gives CASSPPGGLGVVPLHF.

This sequence joins TRBV6-1 and TRBJ1-4; D might be TRBD1 (6 bases). V lost 8 bases and J lost 8, with 15 bases in between. This CDR3 is built from 13 residues. Germline-derived CDR1 and CDR2 are MNHNS and SASEGT. CDR3 sequence reads: CASQRQEEEKLFF. The CDR3 nucleotides read TGTGCCAGCCAACGACAGGAAGAAGAAAAACTGTTTTTT.

This clonotype was counted many times. The V gene is TRBV20-1, the J gene TRBJ2-1; either TRBD1 or TRBD2 may fit D (5 bases each). The V gene's germline CDR1 is DFQATT and CDR2 SNEGSKA (reference sequence). V shed 2 bases and J shed 6 bases, with 20 bases lying between them. This CDR3 spans 16 amino acids. The DNA for the CDR3 is TGCAGTGCTAGACGAGCTGAGGGGATTCCTGGCAATGAGCAGTTCTTC. It translates to CSARRAEGIPGNEQFF.

The table lists this clonotype with many counts. CDR3 sequence reads: CASRSKSHSYEQYV. The CDR3 DNA reads TGTGCCAGCAGATCTAAGAGCCACTCCTACGAGCAGTACGTC. The chain couples TRBV6-1 to TRBJ2-7; D not resolved. This CDR3 has 14 residues. Trimming removed 6 bases from V and 0 bases from J, with 12 bases in between. Germline values: CDR1 MNHNS, CDR2 SASEGT.

This clonotype was detected many times. The V call is TRBV3-1, the J call TRBJ2-3, with 9 bases that match TRBD1. J gave up 0 bases and V 4 bases, and 2 bases lay outside the gene matches. The CDR3 loop spans 15 amino acids. Germline V gives CDR1 LGHDT, CDR2 YNNKEL (reference sequence). The CDR3 DNA reads TGTGCCAGCAGCCCGGACAGGGGAAGCACAGATACGCAGTATTTT. It specifies CASSPDRGSTDTQYF.

About this clonotype itself: A much larger clone is a single base away; this may be a read error. The J gene is TRBJ2-5, the V gene TRBV2, with 7 bases fitting TRBD1. The CDR3 has 13 amino acids. Germline assignment: CDR1 SNHLY and CDR2 FYNNEI. The junction had 2 bases not matched to a gene; V was cut back by 4 bases and J by 3 bases. This CDR3 is CASSVDREETQYF. Here the CDR3 DNA reads TGTGCCAGCAGTGTAGACAGGGAAGAGACCCAGTACTTC.

At least ten counts were recorded for this clonotype. The chain links TRBV12-3 or TRBV12-4 to TRBJ1-3; D gene uncertain. The CDR3 contains 17 residues. Between the trimmed V and J ends, which lost 3 bases and 0 bases, there was a span of 15 bases. In DNA, the CDR3 is TGTGCCAGCAGTTTCCCAAGTGACACAAGCTCTGGAAACACCATATATTTT. Its translation: CASSFPSDTSSGNTIYF.

The chain joins TRBV4-1 to TRBJ2-5; D ambiguous. Between the trimmed V and J ends, which lost 0 bases and 1 base, there was a span of 12 bases. Germline CDR1 MGHRA, CDR2 YSYEKL. This CDR3 comprises 16 residues. This CDR3 reads CASSQDSEAFQETQYF. CDR3 sequence (DNA): TGCGCCAGCAGCCAAGATAGTGAAGCCTTCCAAGAGACCCAGTACTTC.

The chain uses TRBV4-1 and TRBJ2-7; 7 nucleotides align to TRBD2. Germline V gene lookup returns CDR1 MGHRA and CDR2 YSYEKL. The V gene end was trimmed by 0 bases and the J gene end by 2 bases; junction bases not matched to a gene: 13. The CDR3 length is 18 residues. The CDR3 region is CASSQDFLTRGGPYEQYV. The CDR3 coding sequence is TGCGCCAGCAGCCAAGATTTCCTGACTCGCGGGGGACCCTACGAGCAGTACGTC.